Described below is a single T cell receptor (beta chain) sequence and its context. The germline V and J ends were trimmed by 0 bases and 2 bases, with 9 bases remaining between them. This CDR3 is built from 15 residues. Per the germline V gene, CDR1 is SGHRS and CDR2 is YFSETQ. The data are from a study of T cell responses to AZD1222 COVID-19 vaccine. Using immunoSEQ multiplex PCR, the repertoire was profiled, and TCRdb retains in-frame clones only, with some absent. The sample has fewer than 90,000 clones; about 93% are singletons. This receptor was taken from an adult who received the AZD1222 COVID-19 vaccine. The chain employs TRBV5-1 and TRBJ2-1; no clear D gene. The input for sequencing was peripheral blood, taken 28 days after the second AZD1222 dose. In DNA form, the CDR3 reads TGCGCCAGCAGCTTGGTTTCGAGAGCCTACAATGAGCAGTTCTTC. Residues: CASSLVSRAYNEQFF.